These T cell receptor beta chains were read from a single sample in a study of T cell repertoires in cytomegalovirus infection. TCRdb itself ran the reads through MiXCR, one entry per CDR3 protein. Of almost 550,000 distinct CDR3 sequences listed, 16% are singletons. Sequenced input: CD8+ T cells from PBMCs. All receptors come from a human donor in good health (CMV status not recorded). Some clones in this sample may be carry-over from other donors' samples. The conserved cysteine and the conserved F or W are not part of the CDR3 here.

CDR3aa | j_gene | v_gene | len
ASSPRGRAGAREEQY | TRBJ2-7 | TRBV7-2 | 15
SVWTSSYNEQF | TRBJ2-1 | TRBV29-1 | 11
ASSTSLGKSRSYNEQF | TRBJ2-1 | TRBV28 | 16
ASSPKGEQY | TRBJ2-7 | TRBV7-8 | 9
ASRVSGTGNTGELF | TRBJ2-2 | TRBV6-1 | 14
ASSKWVSETQY | TRBJ2-5 | TRBV11-2 | 11
GSSPGTHNSPLQ | TRBJ1-6 | TRBV27 | 12
ASSSQGAQTQY | TRBJ2-5 | TRBV7-9 | 11
ASSFRWEDTQY | TRBJ2-3 | TRBV6-6 | 11
ASSYLGPNPSPLH | TRBJ1-6 | TRBV6-6 | 13
ASSYGTGDEKLF | TRBJ1-4 | TRBV6-5 | 12
ASSLAPRTARSGYT | TRBJ1-2 | TRBV11-1 | 14
ASSQVTGELF | TRBJ2-2 | TRBV4-2 | 10
ASSRNRGKNTEAF | TRBJ1-1 | TRBV12-3/TRBV12-4 | 13
ASSQDRLAVGNEQF | TRBJ2-1 | TRBV14 | 14
ASSESISNQPQH | TRBJ1-5 | TRBV2 | 12
ASSQEASVGWTQY | TRBJ2-5 | TRBV4-1 | 13
ASSSGQTNEQF | TRBJ2-1 | TRBV7-9 | 11
ASRVSGPYEQY | TRBJ2-7 | TRBV11-2 | 11
SARVSGSYEQF | TRBJ2-1 | TRBV20-1 | 11
ASMGGREAF | TRBJ1-1 | TRBV5-1 | 9
ASSLGTVTTNEKLF | TRBJ1-4 | TRBV7-8 | 14
ASSLSRSGGLNEQF | TRBJ2-1 | TRBV27 | 14
ASFLPGSSYNEQF | TRBJ2-1 | TRBV7-8 | 13
SARGTPGNTEAF | TRBJ1-1 | TRBV20-1 | 12
ASSQGKNTEAF | TRBJ1-1 | TRBV4-1 | 11
ASSQVPDKETQY | TRBJ2-5 | TRBV4-1 | 12
ASSAGLAGGFGELF | TRBJ2-2 | TRBV13 | 14
ASNGRIEAF | TRBJ1-1 | TRBV2 | 9
ASSLGASRF | TRBJ2-1 | TRBV7-9 | 9
ASSDSAGSYNEQF | TRBJ2-1 | TRBV6-4 | 13
ASRGLSSYNEQF | TRBJ2-1 | TRBV12-3/TRBV12-4 | 12
AISLQTLSNTEAF | TRBJ1-1 | TRBV10-3 | 13
AWSYYPRTSERTDTQY | TRBJ2-3 | TRBV30 | 16
ASSLGRFDGNQPQH | TRBJ1-5 | TRBV7-2 | 14
ASSLERLAGGYEQY | TRBJ2-7 | TRBV11-1 | 14
ASSLGPSGGREQY | TRBJ2-7 | TRBV13 | 13
ATRTGEEAF | TRBJ1-1 | TRBV12-3/TRBV12-4 | 9
ASSPAGQGINYGYT | TRBJ1-2 | TRBV7-9 | 14
ASSLALIGDTEAF | TRBJ1-1 | TRBV7-9 | 13
ASSLDLRGPGNTIY | TRBJ1-3 | TRBV7-9 | 14
ASTYGTGGNSPLH | TRBJ1-6 | TRBV19 | 13
ASSPGTGGSSTEAF | TRBJ1-1 | TRBV7-9 | 14
SVEEGTSGGYNEQF | TRBJ2-1 | TRBV29-1 | 14
ASSSQLDTSSGTIKF | TRBJ2-1 | TRBV4-2 | 15
ASSVESTGRETQY | TRBJ2-5 | TRBV9 | 13
SVDSPETF | TRBJ1-1 | TRBV29-1 | 8
ASGSISGSGTGELF | TRBJ2-2 | TRBV12-5 | 14
ASSEAKQGQLYEQY | TRBJ2-7 | TRBV6-1 | 14